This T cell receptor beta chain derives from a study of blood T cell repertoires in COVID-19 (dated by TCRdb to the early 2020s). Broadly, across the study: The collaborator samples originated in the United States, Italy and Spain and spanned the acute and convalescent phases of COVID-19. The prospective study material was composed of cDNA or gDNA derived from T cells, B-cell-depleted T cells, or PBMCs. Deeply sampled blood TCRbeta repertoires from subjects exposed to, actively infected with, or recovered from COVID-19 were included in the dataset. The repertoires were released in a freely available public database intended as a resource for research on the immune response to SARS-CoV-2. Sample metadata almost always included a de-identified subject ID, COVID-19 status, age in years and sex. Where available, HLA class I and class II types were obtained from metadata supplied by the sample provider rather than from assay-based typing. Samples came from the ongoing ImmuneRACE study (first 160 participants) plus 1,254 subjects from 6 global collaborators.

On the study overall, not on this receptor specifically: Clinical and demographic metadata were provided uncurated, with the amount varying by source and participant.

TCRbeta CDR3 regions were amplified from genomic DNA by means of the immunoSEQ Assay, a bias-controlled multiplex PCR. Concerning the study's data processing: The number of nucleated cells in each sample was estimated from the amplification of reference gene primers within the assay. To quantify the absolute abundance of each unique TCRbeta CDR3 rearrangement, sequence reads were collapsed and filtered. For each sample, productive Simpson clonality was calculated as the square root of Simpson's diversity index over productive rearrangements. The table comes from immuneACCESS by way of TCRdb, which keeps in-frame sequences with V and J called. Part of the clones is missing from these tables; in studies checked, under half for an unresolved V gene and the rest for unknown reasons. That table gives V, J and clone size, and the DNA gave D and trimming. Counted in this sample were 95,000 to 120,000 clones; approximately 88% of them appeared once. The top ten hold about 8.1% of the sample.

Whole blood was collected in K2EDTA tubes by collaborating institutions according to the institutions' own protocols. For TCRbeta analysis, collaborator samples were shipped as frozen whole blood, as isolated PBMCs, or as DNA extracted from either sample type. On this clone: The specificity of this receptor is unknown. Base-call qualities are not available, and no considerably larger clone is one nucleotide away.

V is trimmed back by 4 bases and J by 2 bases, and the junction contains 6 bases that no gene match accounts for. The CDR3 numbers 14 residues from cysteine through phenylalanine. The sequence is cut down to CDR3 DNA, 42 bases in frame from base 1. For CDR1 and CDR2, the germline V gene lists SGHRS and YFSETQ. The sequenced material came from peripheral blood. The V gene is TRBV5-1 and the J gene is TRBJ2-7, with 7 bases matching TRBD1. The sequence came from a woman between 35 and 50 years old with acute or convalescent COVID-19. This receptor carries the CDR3 CASSLDRWAYEQYF. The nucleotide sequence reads TGCGCCAGCAGCCTGGACAGGTGGGCCTACGAGCAGTACTTC.